Below, 21 T cell receptor beta chains from the same sample are listed, as sequenced in a study of T cells in Graves' hyperthyroidism and ophthalmopathy. TCR beta CDR3 region amplification was performed from RNA transcripts. When the TCR CDR3 underwent first-round RT-PCR, the HTBI primer set was used. TCRdb ran MiXCR on the multiplex PCR reads and lists one entry per CDR3 protein. The table has some 700,000 distinct CDR3 sequences, 17% seen once. The specimen sequenced was blood. All receptors derive from a man aged 50 to 60 with Graves' hyperthyroidism.

This clonotype was counted between two and nine times. Given a much more abundant clone one base away, this may be a read error. The chain is built from TRBV30 and TRBJ2-7; possibly TRBD1 for D (5 bases). Germline V CDR1 and CDR2: GTSNPN, SVGIG (reference sequence). V lost 5 bases and J 5 bases, leaving 22 bases between the germline ends. This CDR3 comprises 15 residues. CDR3 DNA sequence: TGTGCCTGGGGTACGCCCCAGGGAAGGTTACACGAGCAGTACTTC. Its protein product is CAWGTPQGRLHEQYF.

The sample holds many counts of this clonotype. The V call is TRBV7-2, the J call TRBJ2-7; TRBD1 might be the D (5 bases). The CDR3 is made up of 13 amino acids. In germline, CDR1 is SGHTA, CDR2 FQGNSA. Trimming shortened V by 5 bases and J by 2 bases, and 10 bases separated the two germline ends. CDR3: CASSRSTAYEQYF. The DNA for the CDR3 is TGTGCCAGCAGCCGATCGACAGCCTACGAGCAGTACTTC.

This clonotype was detected many times. The chain uses TRBV15 and TRBJ2-2; D gene ambiguous. Trimming cost V 8 bases and J 4 bases, with 17 bases left between them. The CDR3 sequence is 15 residues long. Germline V CDR1 and CDR2: LNHNV, YYDKDF (reference sequence). DNA of the CDR3: TGTGCCACCTTTACACGTTGGGGTACCACCGGGGAGCTGTTTTTT. Translating it yields CATFTRWGTTGELFF.

Here the CDR3 DNA reads TGTGCCAGCAGTTACTCAGGGCGGGGGGGGGATACGCAGTATTTT. Its protein is CASSYSGRGGDTQYF. This chain connects TRBV6-5 to TRBJ2-3; 9 nucleotides match TRBD2. V lost 0 bases to trimming and J lost 6 bases; unmatched junction nucleotides: 4. This CDR3 is 15 amino acids long. The germline CDR1 and CDR2 sequences are MNHEY and SVGAGI.

This clonotype was counted many times. V is TRBV4-1 and J is TRBJ1-2, with no clear D. The germline V gene has CDR1 MGHRA and CDR2 YSYEKL. The V end was cut by 0 bases, the J end by 3 bases, with 11 bases between. The CDR3 is made up of 15 amino acids. Here the CDR3 DNA reads TGCGCCAGCAGCCAAGATGTCCTCACCCACTATGGCTACACCTTC. This gives the protein CASSQDVLTHYGYTF.

This clonotype was recorded at least ten times. The chain joins TRBV12-3 or TRBV12-4 to TRBJ1-1, with D possibly being TRBD1 (5 bases). V gave up 0 bases and J gave up 4 bases, with 9 bases separating them. The CDR3 totals 14 residues. The chain's CDR3 is CASSLARGSTEAFF. CDR3 sequence (DNA): TGTGCCAGCAGTTTAGCGCGGGGGAGCACTGAAGCTTTCTTT.

This clonotype showed up many times. The J gene is TRBJ1-4, the V gene TRBV6-6; the D gene is possibly TRBD1 (6 bases). This CDR3 has 15 amino acids. The V gene lost 0 bases and the J gene lost 4 bases, with 9 bases spanning the gap. The germline CDR1 and CDR2 sequences are MNHNY and SVGAGI (reference sequence). The CDR3 nucleotides are TGTGCCAGCAGTTACTCCGGCAGGGGTAATGAAAAACTGTTTTTT. This encodes CASSYSGRGNEKLFF.

This clonotype occurred once. The chain carries TRBV18 and TRBJ2-1; TRBD2 aligns across 10 bases. Per germline, CDR1 KGHSH and CDR2 LQKENI. CDR3 size: 17 residues. Germline trimming cut 0 bases from V and 4 bases from J; bases unmatched to any gene: 6. The CDR3 coding sequence is TGTGCCAGCTCACCACCAATGAGACTAGCGGGTTACAATGAGCAGTTCTTC. This translates into CASSPPMRLAGYNEQFF. Drawing the rest from reference TRBV18 and TRBJ2-1, the complete variable domain is NAGVMQNPRHLVRRRGQEARLRCSPMKGHSHVYWYRQLPEEGLKFMVYLQKENIIDESGMPKERFSAEFPKEGPSILRIQQVVRGDSAAYFCASSPPMRLAGYNEQFFGPGTRLTVL.

This clonotype was seen many times. Written as DNA, the CDR3 is TGTGCCAGCGGGGTCTTCGGCGAGCAGTACTTC. Translation gives CASGVFGEQYF. The chain couples TRBV12-3 or TRBV12-4 to TRBJ2-7, with no clear D. Trimming removed 8 bases at V and 6 bases at J, with 11 bases between. The length of the CDR3 is 11 residues.

This sequence joins TRBV28 and TRBJ1-2; D gene unclear. This CDR3 is 13 amino acids long. Germline V gene sequence: CDR1 MDHEN, CDR2 SYDVKM. Trimming left V 5 bases short and J 4 bases short, with 11 bases between. CDR3 amino acids: CASSAGPAYGYTF. The DNA for the CDR3 is TGTGCCAGCAGTGCCGGGCCAGCCTATGGCTACACCTTC.

This chain links TRBV28 with TRBJ2-1, with D possibly matching TRBD2 (5 bases). Germline values: CDR1 MDHEN, CDR2 SYDVKM. Deletions cut 7 bases from V and 0 bases from J, with 10 bases between. The CDR3 loop spans 14 amino acids. DNA of the CDR3: TGTGCCAGCAAGCGGCCGAGCTCCTACAATGAGCAGTTCTTC. As protein: CASKRPSSYNEQFF.

The V gene is TRBV19, the J gene TRBJ2-3, with a possible D match to TRBD2 (5 bases). Germline CDR1 reads LNHDA; CDR2 reads SQIVND (reference sequence). The CDR3 has 16 residues. The V gene lost 4 bases and the J gene lost 4 bases, with 18 bases spanning the gap. The CDR3 region is CASSTKRAIHADTQYF. CDR3 sequence (DNA): TGTGCCAGTAGTACAAAGAGGGCTATTCACGCAGATACGCAGTATTTT.

This clonotype has a handful of counts. The chain joins TRBV28 to TRBJ1-2, with 8 bases fitting TRBD1. V was clipped by 10 bases and J by 4 bases; unmatched bases: 5. This CDR3 comprises 12 residues. Per germline, CDR1 MDHEN and CDR2 SYDVKM. The CDR3 protein is CAIGQGIYGYTF. The CDR3 DNA reads TGTGCCATCGGACAGGGCATCTATGGCTACACCTTC.

The rearrangement uses TRBV2 and TRBJ2-2; D unresolved. V was shortened by 2 bases and J by 3 bases, with 10 bases between the two germline ends. The CDR3 has 15 residues. The germline gives CDR1 SNHLY, CDR2 FYNNEI. The CDR3 is CASSELGTYTGELFF. DNA for the CDR3: TGTGCCAGCAGTGAATTAGGTACTTACACCGGGGAGCTGTTTTTT. Based on the CDR3 plus reference TRBV2 and TRBJ2-2, the full variable domain is EPEVTQTPSHQVTQMGQEVILRCVPISNHLYFYWYRQILGQKVEFLVSFYNNEISEKSEIFDDQFSVERPDGSNFTLKIRSTKLEDSAMYFCASSELGTYTGELFFGEGSRLTVL.

This clonotype was seen ten or more times. The chain couples TRBV7-9 to TRBJ2-1; 7 bases map to TRBD2. This CDR3 has 14 amino acids. The germline V gene encodes CDR1 SEHNR and CDR2 FQNEAQ (reference sequence). The V segment lost 6 bases and the J segment 6 bases; nucleotides outside the gene matches: 8. The CDR3 protein is CASSLAGVGNEQFF. CDR3 nucleotides: TGTGCCAGCAGTTTGGCGGGAGTAGGCAATGAGCAGTTCTTC.

The table lists this clonotype with many counts. The DNA of the CDR3 is TGTGCCAGCAGTTTATCTCCGGGACAGGGGACAGATACGCAGTATTTT. It translates to CASSLSPGQGTDTQYF. This chain uses TRBV28 with TRBJ2-3, with 10 bases that match TRBD1. Germline CDR1 is MDHEN and CDR2 is SYDVKM. This CDR3 has 16 amino acids. With V trimmed by 1 base and J by 3 bases, 4 bases remained unmatched.

This clonotype has a handful of counts. V is TRBV7-9 and J is TRBJ1-3; no definite D call. V shed 5 bases and J shed 1 base, with 18 bases lying between them. The CDR3 is 17 amino acids. Per germline, CDR1 SEHNR and CDR2 FQNEAQ (reference sequence). The CDR3 DNA follows: TGTGCCAGCAGCCCCAAAGTCCCTCAGAGTTCTGGAAACACCATATATTTT. It codes for CASSPKVPQSSGNTIYF.

This clonotype was detected many times. This rearrangement joins TRBV2 to TRBJ2-7, with a weak D call TRBD1 (6 bases). V shed 7 bases and J shed 0 bases, with 22 bases lying between them. This CDR3 is 17 amino acids long. Germline lookup yields CDR1 SNHLY and CDR2 FYNNEI. The CDR3, as DNA: TGTGCCAGCACCTCTCCTCTTGGGGGCATGAGCTCCTACGAGCAGTACTTC. It yields the protein CASTSPLGGMSSYEQYF.

About this clonotype: This likely comes from a read error, as the CDR3 has no conserved phenylalanine or tryptophan at its end. This chain links TRBV2 with TRBJ2-7; maybe TRBD1 (6 bases). The length of the CDR3 is 17 residues. V lost 6 bases and J lost 0, with 21 bases in between. Germline assignment: CDR1 SNHLY and CDR2 FYNNEI. CDR3: CASSTLTGPRSSYEQYL. The CDR3 DNA sequence: TGTGCCAGCAGCACCCTGACAGGCCCAAGGAGCTCCTACGAGCAGTACCTC.

This clonotype was seen more than once but under ten times. The chain couples TRBV5-1 to TRBJ1-1; D is uncertain. CDR3 size: 14 residues. The ends were cut back, 6 bases at V and 1 base at J, with 13 bases in the middle. Germline-derived CDR1 and CDR2 are SGHRS and YFSETQ. CDR3 DNA: TGCGCCAGCACCTCTGGTGTTTCGAACACTGAAGCTTTCTTT. It yields the protein CASTSGVSNTEAFF.

The sample holds many counts of this clonotype. The chain couples TRBV19 to TRBJ2-3; no firm D call. CDR1 and CDR2 from the germline V gene are LNHDA and SQIVND (reference sequence). V was cut by 7 bases and J by 6 bases, with 14 bases left in between. This CDR3 region has 13 residues. CDR3 nucleotide sequence: TGTGCCAGTACCGAATCAAGGTTGGATACGCAGTATTTT. It encodes CASTESRLDTQYF.